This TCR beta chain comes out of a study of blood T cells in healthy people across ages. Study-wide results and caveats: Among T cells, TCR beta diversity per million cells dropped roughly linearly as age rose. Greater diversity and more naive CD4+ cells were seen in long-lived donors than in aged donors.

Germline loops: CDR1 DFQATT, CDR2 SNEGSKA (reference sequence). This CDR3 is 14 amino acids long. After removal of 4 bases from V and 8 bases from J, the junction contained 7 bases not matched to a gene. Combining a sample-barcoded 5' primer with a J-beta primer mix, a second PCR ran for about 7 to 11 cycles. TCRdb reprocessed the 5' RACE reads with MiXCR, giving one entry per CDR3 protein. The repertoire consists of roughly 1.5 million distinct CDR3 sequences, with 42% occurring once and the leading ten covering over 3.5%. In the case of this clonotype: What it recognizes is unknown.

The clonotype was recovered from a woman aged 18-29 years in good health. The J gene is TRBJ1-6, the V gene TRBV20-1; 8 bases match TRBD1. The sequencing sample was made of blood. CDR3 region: CSAKTQGVYSPLHF. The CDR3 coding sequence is TGCAGTGCTAAGACACAGGGGGTCTATTCACCCCTCCACTTT.